One and the same sample provided the 2 T cell receptor beta chains below, sequenced in a study of immune cell composition in non-small cell lung cancer. The repertoire was sequenced with immunoSEQ multiplex PCR; TCRdb's copy has only in-frame clones and lacks some. Found here are approximately 11,000 clones, around two thirds of them singletons; the top ten hold more than 15%. Specimen: lung tumor tissue. Every receptor here comes from a human donor with non-small cell lung cancer.

The chain recombines TRBV5-8 with TRBJ2-5; D unclear. The V end was cut by 1 base, the J end by 7 bases, with 11 bases between. Germline CDR1 is SGHTS and CDR2 is YDEGEE. The CDR3 is made up of 13 amino acids. DNA of the CDR3: TGTGCCAGCAGCTTGACGGGTCCAGTGACCCAGTACTTC. Amino acid sequence: CASSLTGPVTQYF.

The chain combines TRBV10-3 with TRBJ1-1; possibly TRBD1 for D (6 bases). Trimming removed 0 bases at V and 0 bases at J, with 11 bases between. CDR3 length equals 16 residues. Germline lookup yields CDR1 ENHRY and CDR2 SYGVKD. The CDR3 region has the DNA TGTGCCATCAGTGAGTCCCTGGACAGAATGAACACTGAAGCTTTCTTT. Residues: CAISESLDRMNTEAFF.